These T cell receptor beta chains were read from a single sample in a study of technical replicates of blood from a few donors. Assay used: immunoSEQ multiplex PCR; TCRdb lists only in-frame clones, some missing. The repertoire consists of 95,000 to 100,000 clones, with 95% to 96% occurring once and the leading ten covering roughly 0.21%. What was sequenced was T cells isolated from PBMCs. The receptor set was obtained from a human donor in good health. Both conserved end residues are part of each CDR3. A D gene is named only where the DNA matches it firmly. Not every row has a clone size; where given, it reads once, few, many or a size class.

DNA: TGTGCCAGCAGTTTAGCCGCCGGGACATGGGGTGAGCAGTACTTC
CDR3: CASSLAAGTWGEQYF
V: TRBV28
size: .
D: .
J: TRBJ2-7

DNA: TGTGCCAGCAGTGCGACACAGCCGATCTACGAGCAGTACTTC
CDR3: CASSATQPIYEQYF
V: TRBV2
size: .
D: .
J: TRBJ2-7

DNA: TGTGCCTGGAGTGGAAATCGACAGGGCGACCCCCAGCATTTT
CDR3: CAWSGNRQGDPQHF
V: TRBV30
size: .
D: TRBD1
J: TRBJ1-5

DNA: TGTGCCAGCAGCAACCTTGGCGGAGCGGTCAAGGGGGACAATGAGCAGTTCTTC
CDR3: CASSNLGGAVKGDNEQFF
V: TRBV27
size: .
D: .
J: TRBJ2-1

DNA: TGTGCCATCCACGAGGGACTAAACAATGAGCAGTTCTTC
CDR3: CAIHEGLNNEQFF
V: TRBV7-9
size: .
D: TRBD2
J: TRBJ2-1

DNA: TGTGCCAGCAGTCCGCCAGCGGGAGTATCAGAGACCCAGTACTTC
CDR3: CASSPPAGVSETQYF
V: TRBV27
size: once
D: TRBD2
J: TRBJ2-5

DNA: TGTGCCAGCACCTGGGACAGCTCCTATGGCTACACCTTC
CDR3: CASTWDSSYGYTF
V: TRBV6-1
size: .
D: TRBD1
J: TRBJ1-2

DNA: TGTGCCTGGGGACAGGGAGTCGGTGATGAAAAACTGTTTTTT
CDR3: CAWGQGVGDEKLFF
V: TRBV30
size: .
D: TRBD1
J: TRBJ1-4

DNA: TGTGCCAGCAGCCCGCCGGACAGAAGCTACAATGAGCAGTTCTTC
CDR3: CASSPPDRSYNEQFF
V: TRBV9
size: .
D: .
J: TRBJ2-1

DNA: TGTGCCAGCTCACCCTTGACTAGCGGGAGAGGGGACGAGCAGTACTTC
CDR3: CASSPLTSGRGDEQYF
V: TRBV18
size: .
D: TRBD2
J: TRBJ2-7

DNA: TGTGCCAGTAGTACACAGGGGGAAGGGGACGAGCAGTACTTC
CDR3: CASSTQGEGDEQYF
V: TRBV19
size: .
D: TRBD1
J: TRBJ2-7

DNA: TGCGCCAGCAGCTTGGGCAGGATTAATGAAAAACTGTTTTTT
CDR3: CASSLGRINEKLFF
V: TRBV5-1
size: .
D: .
J: TRBJ1-4

DNA: TGTGCCAGTAGTATCGGGACACCTCCCTTGAACACTGAAGCTTTCTTT
CDR3: CASSIGTPPLNTEAFF
V: TRBV19
size: .
D: .
J: TRBJ1-1

DNA: TGTGCCAGTAGTCGGGACAGGGAATACGAGACCCAGTACTTC
CDR3: CASSRDREYETQYF
V: TRBV19
size: .
D: TRBD1
J: TRBJ2-5

DNA: TGTGCCAGCAGCACATCTAGCGGGGGGACCACCTACAATGAGCAGTTCTTC
CDR3: CASSTSSGGTTYNEQFF
V: TRBV7-9
size: .
D: TRBD2
J: TRBJ2-1

DNA: TGTGCCAGCACCCCCGGACTAGCCAAAAACATTCAGTACTTC
CDR3: CASTPGLAKNIQYF
V: TRBV7-8
size: .
D: .
J: TRBJ2-4

DNA: TGTGCCAGCAGCCCCGGACAGTTCCCCGGGGAGCTGTTTTTT
CDR3: CASSPGQFPGELFF
V: TRBV7-2
size: .
D: .
J: TRBJ2-2

DNA: TGTGCCTCCCGGGACAGAAACTACGAGCAGTACTTC
CDR3: CASRDRNYEQYF
V: TRBV6-6
size: once
D: TRBD1
J: TRBJ2-7

DNA: TGTGCCAGCAGCCCGGGACTAGCGGGAACCGAGCAGTACTTC
CDR3: CASSPGLAGTEQYF
V: TRBV5-5
size: .
D: TRBD2
J: TRBJ2-7

DNA: TGTGCCAGCAGCTTCGGTGGAGTCGTTGAAAAACTGTTTTTT
CDR3: CASSFGGVVEKLFF
V: TRBV5-6
size: .
D: .
J: TRBJ1-4

DNA: TGTGCCAGCTCACCTGGCAGCTCTGGAAACACCATATATTTT
CDR3: CASSPGSSGNTIYF
V: TRBV18
size: .
D: .
J: TRBJ1-3

DNA: TGTGCCAGCAAAAGGTCGGCGGGCTCCTACAATGAGCAGTTCTTC
CDR3: CASKRSAGSYNEQFF
V: TRBV2
size: .
D: .
J: TRBJ2-1

DNA: TGCGCCAGCAGTGAACCGAGCGGGGGTCTGGAGACCCAGTACTTC
CDR3: CASSEPSGGLETQYF
V: TRBV10-2
size: .
D: TRBD2
J: TRBJ2-5

DNA: TGCAGCGCCCCCGGGTATGAGACCCAGTACTTC
CDR3: CSAPGYETQYF
V: TRBV29-1
size: .
D: .
J: TRBJ2-5

DNA: TGCAGTGCTAGACACGGGGTAACCCTCCACTTT
CDR3: CSARHGVTLHF
V: TRBV20-1
size: .
D: .
J: TRBJ1-6

DNA: TGTGCCAGCAGTAAGCCGGGACAGGGGAATGGCTACACCTTC
CDR3: CASSKPGQGNGYTF
V: TRBV6-5
size: .
D: TRBD1
J: TRBJ1-2

DNA: TGTGCCAGCAGTGTCGGGGGGTCTCCTGAGCAGTTCTTC
CDR3: CASSVGGSPEQFF
V: TRBV5-5
size: .
D: TRBD2
J: TRBJ2-1

DNA: TGTGCCTCATTAACAGGGTCTGGGGCCAACGTCCTGACTTTC
CDR3: CASLTGSGANVLTF
V: TRBV7-9
size: .
D: .
J: TRBJ2-6

DNA: TGTGCCAGCAGCTTCGGGGGGGCCTACGAGCAGTACTTC
CDR3: CASSFGGAYEQYF
V: TRBV5-8
size: .
D: TRBD2
J: TRBJ2-7

DNA: TGTGCCAGCTCACAAACCGGGGGTATGAAGGAGGGGCAGTACTTC
CDR3: CASSQTGGMKEGQYF
V: TRBV18
size: .
D: .
J: TRBJ2-7

DNA: TGTGCCAGCAGCTTGGGGGGGCCGGGCACCGGGGAGCTGTTTTTT
CDR3: CASSLGGPGTGELFF
V: TRBV5-6
size: .
D: .
J: TRBJ2-2

DNA: TGTGCCAGCAGCTTACCAGGGGGCGGTCAGCCCCAGCATTTT
CDR3: CASSLPGGGQPQHF
V: TRBV28
size: .
D: TRBD1
J: TRBJ1-5

DNA: TGTGCCAGCAGTACGGGACTAGCGGGAGGGCCCAACACAGATACGCAGTATTTT
CDR3: CASSTGLAGGPNTDTQYF
V: TRBV27
size: .
D: TRBD2
J: TRBJ2-3

DNA: TGCGCCAGCAGCCAATTGGTCGGGGAGGATAGCTACGAGCAGTACTTC
CDR3: CASSQLVGEDSYEQYF
V: TRBV4-1
size: .
D: .
J: TRBJ2-7

DNA: TGTGCCAGCATATCCCGGGACAAGAACACCGGGGAGCTGTTTTTT
CDR3: CASISRDKNTGELFF
V: TRBV11-2
size: .
D: .
J: TRBJ2-2

DNA: TGTGCCATCCACGACCGGGAAAATGAAAAACTGTTTTTT
CDR3: CAIHDRENEKLFF
V: TRBV10-3
size: .
D: .
J: TRBJ1-4

DNA: TGTGCCAGCAGTCTAACCAACCTGGGAAACACCATATATTTT
CDR3: CASSLTNLGNTIYF
V: TRBV6-5
size: .
D: .
J: TRBJ1-3

DNA: TGTGCCAGCAGCTTGACCGGGGGCTACACCTTC
CDR3: CASSLTGGYTF
V: TRBV5-6
size: .
D: .
J: TRBJ1-2

DNA: TGCGCCAGCAGCAGCGGACAGGGTGACACTGAAGCTTTCTTT
CDR3: CASSSGQGDTEAFF
V: TRBV5-1
size: .
D: TRBD1
J: TRBJ1-1

DNA: TGCAGCGTTCTCAGGGACAGGGCCTCCTACAATGAGCAGTTCTTC
CDR3: CSVLRDRASYNEQFF
V: TRBV29-1
size: few
D: TRBD1
J: TRBJ2-1

DNA: TGTGCCAGCAGTTACTCCACAGGGGACCATGAAAAACTGTTTTTT
CDR3: CASSYSTGDHEKLFF
V: TRBV6-5
size: .
D: TRBD1
J: TRBJ1-4

DNA: TGCGCCAGCAGCATCCAGGGTGGTAATGAGCAGTTCTTC
CDR3: CASSIQGGNEQFF
V: TRBV5-1
size: once
D: .
J: TRBJ2-1

DNA: TGTGCCAGCAGGGAGGGGTTACAAGCTTTCTTT
CDR3: CASREGLQAFF
V: TRBV6-1
size: .
D: .
J: TRBJ1-1

DNA: TGTGCCAGCAGCCAAGACGCAAGACAGGGAATCGGCGATGGCTACACCTTC
CDR3: CASSQDARQGIGDGYTF
V: TRBV4-2
size: .
D: TRBD1
J: TRBJ1-2

DNA: TGTGCCAGCAGTGGCACCCGAGGAAATGAGCAGTTCTTC
CDR3: CASSGTRGNEQFF
V: TRBV2
size: .
D: .
J: TRBJ2-1

DNA: TGTGCCAGTAAGCTTGGCGCGGATTCCTACAATGAGCAGTTCTTC
CDR3: CASKLGADSYNEQFF
V: TRBV7-8
size: .
D: .
J: TRBJ2-1

DNA: TGTGCCTGGAGTGCCCGGGGACAGGCAGGCAATCAGCCCCAGCATTTT
CDR3: CAWSARGQAGNQPQHF
V: TRBV30
size: .
D: TRBD1
J: TRBJ1-5

DNA: TGTGCCAGCAGCCGTGGACAGAGCGAGCAGTACTTC
CDR3: CASSRGQSEQYF
V: TRBV6-5
size: .
D: .
J: TRBJ2-7

DNA: TGTGCCAGCAGCTTACGCGACTATAATAGCAATCAGCCCCAGCATTTT
CDR3: CASSLRDYNSNQPQHF
V: TRBV5-6
size: .
D: .
J: TRBJ1-5

DNA: TGTGCCAGCAGTTCATCCCCGGCGACAGGGGGCTACCGTTGGCAAAACTATGGCTACACCTTC
CDR3: CASSSSPATGGYRWQNYGYTF
V: TRBV27
size: .
D: TRBD1
J: TRBJ1-2

DNA: TGTGCCAGCAGCCCCGACCAGGGGGCGAGTTTCTACACCATATATTTT
CDR3: CASSPDQGASFYTIYF
V: TRBV11-2
size: once
D: TRBD1
J: TRBJ1-3

DNA: TGTGCCAGCAGCTCCCCCCGGGAGGTCGACATGAACACTGAAGCTTTCTTT
CDR3: CASSSPREVDMNTEAFF
V: TRBV7-9
size: .
D: .
J: TRBJ1-1

DNA: TGTGCCAGCAGCTTAGTTTCGGGGGGGTACAATGAGCAGTTCTTC
CDR3: CASSLVSGGYNEQFF
V: TRBV7-2
size: .
D: TRBD2
J: TRBJ2-1

DNA: TGTGCCAGCAGTGGGACAGGGGATTACAATGAGCAGTTCTTC
CDR3: CASSGTGDYNEQFF
V: TRBV7-9
size: once
D: TRBD1
J: TRBJ2-1

DNA: TGTGCCAGCAGCCCCAGACAGGGAGAAGCTTTCTTT
CDR3: CASSPRQGEAFF
V: TRBV9
size: .
D: TRBD1
J: TRBJ1-1

DNA: TGTGCCAGCAGGACCAGGAATTCACCCCTCCACTTT
CDR3: CASRTRNSPLHF
V: TRBV27
size: .
D: .
J: TRBJ1-6

DNA: TGTGCCAGCAGCCTAGTCCAGGGGGAGACCCAGTACTTC
CDR3: CASSLVQGETQYF
V: TRBV7-9
size: .
D: .
J: TRBJ2-5

DNA: TGTGCCAGCAGCTTGGTATCGAGGCACACCGGGGAGCTGTTTTTT
CDR3: CASSLVSRHTGELFF
V: TRBV5-6
size: .
D: .
J: TRBJ2-2